Described below is a single T cell receptor (beta chain) sequence and its context. The CDR3 is 13 residues long. Losses at the gene ends were 4 bases for V and 4 bases for J; bases not matched to a gene: 3. Germline CDR1 reads SGHTA; CDR2 reads FQGNSA. These data come from a study of blood T cell repertoires in COVID-19. Clones were sequenced by immunoSEQ multiplex PCR, and TCRdb holds only the in-frame ones, with some missing. The data show tens of thousands of clones, approximately 86% seen once. V and J are TRBV7-2 and TRBJ2-7; 8 bases are a match to TRBD1. Sequencing was done on a sample of peripheral blood. This clonotype originated in a man in his sixties with acute or convalescent COVID-19. This chain's CDR3 is CASSWTGQYEQYF. CDR3 in DNA: TGTGCCAGCAGCTGGACAGGGCAGTACGAGCAGTACTTC.